The 27 T cell receptor beta chains presented below share a single source sample, sequenced in a study of T cell responses to AZD1222 COVID-19 vaccine. Data came from immunoSEQ multiplex PCR; TCRdb stores just in-frame clones and leaves some out. The data show about 140,000 clones, around four fifths seen once. This specimen consisted of peripheral blood, obtained on day 0 of AZD1222 vaccination. The receptors stem from an adult in good health.

This chain links TRBV27 with TRBJ1-1; 9 nucleotides line up with TRBD1. V was pared by 3 bases and J by 11 bases, with 4 bases of the junction left unmatched. There are 12 residues in the CDR3. Germline V lookup: CDR1 MNHEY, CDR2 SMNVEV (reference sequence). Here the CDR3 DNA reads TGTGCCAGCAGTTTGGGACAGGGAAGTGCTTTCTTT. Amino acid sequence: CASSLGQGSAFF.

This clone showed up just once. The chain joins TRBV12-3 or TRBV12-4 to TRBJ2-4; either TRBD1 or TRBD2 may supply D (7 bases each). The CDR3 consists of 13 residues. V dropped 2 bases and J dropped 10 bases, with 12 bases sitting between them. For the CDR3, the DNA is TGTGCCAGCAGTTTAAGGCAGGGGGGGATTCAGTACTTC. It specifies CASSLRQGGIQYF.

This clone was seen only a few times. The chain carries TRBV10-3 and TRBJ1-3; no reliable D call. V gave up 6 bases and J gave up 4 bases, with 10 bases separating them. Germline V gene sequence: CDR1 ENHRY, CDR2 SYGVKD. This CDR3 spans 13 amino acids. The CDR3 nucleotides are TGTGCCATCAGGGGCAGGTTAGGAAACACCATATATTTT. It specifies CAIRGRLGNTIYF.

The rearrangement uses TRBV30 and TRBJ1-6; a weak D match, TRBD1 (6 bases). Trimming took off 3 bases at V and 9 bases at J, with 15 bases between the two ends. CDR1 and CDR2 from the germline V gene are GTSNPN and SVGIG (reference sequence). This CDR3 has 14 residues. This chain's CDR3 is CAWSLQGVGSPLHF. The CDR3 DNA is TGTGCCTGGAGCTTACAGGGAGTGGGTTCACCCCTCCACTTT.

This chain links TRBV6-5 with TRBJ2-7; TRBD1 matches 9 bases. J was trimmed by 7 bases and V by 4 bases; bases with no gene match: 11. The germline V gene has CDR1 MNHEY and CDR2 SVGAGI. The CDR3 runs 15 residues. CDR3 in DNA: TGTGCCAGCAGTTCCACCGGGACAGGGTCGGGAGAGCAGTACTTC. It is translated as CASSSTGTGSGEQYF.

This rearrangement joins TRBV7-2 to TRBJ1-1; D gene ambiguous. The CDR3 has 17 amino acids. CDR1 is SGHTA, CDR2 FQGNSA, per germline. V was shortened by 5 bases and J by 1 base, with 20 bases between the two germline ends. CDR3: CASSPGIAHLGNTEAFF. The CDR3 DNA reads as TGTGCCAGCAGCCCCGGGATCGCTCATTTGGGGAACACTGAAGCTTTCTTT.

The table lists this clone with a count of one. The V call is TRBV7-9, the J call TRBJ2-1, with 9 bases lining up with TRBD1. With 1 base clipped from V and 8 bases from J, the junction kept 9 bases outside the gene matches. Germline-derived CDR1 and CDR2 are SEHNR and FQNEAQ (reference sequence). The CDR3 consists of 16 residues. The CDR3 spells CASSLGQDRGFDEQFF. The CDR3 nucleotides are TGTGCCAGCAGCTTAGGGCAGGACAGGGGTTTTGATGAGCAGTTCTTC.

The gene calls are TRBV7-8 and TRBJ2-1, with unresolved D. Trimming took off 2 bases at V and 7 bases at J, with 12 bases between the two ends. The CDR3 is made up of 14 amino acids. Germline V gives CDR1 SGHVS, CDR2 FQNEAQ. CDR3 nucleotides: TGTGCCAGCAGCTTACCAAGGGAAAGGAATGAGCAGTTCTTC. Translation gives CASSLPRERNEQFF.

V gene TRBV13 combines with J gene TRBJ2-1, with D possibly TRBD2 on 6 matching bases. The ends were cut back, 0 bases at V and 8 bases at J, with 17 bases in the middle. Germline lookup yields CDR1 PRHDT and CDR2 FYEKMQ (reference sequence). This CDR3 is built from 16 residues. DNA for the CDR3: TGTGCCAGCAGCTTAGGGCGGGGCAAACTTGGGGATGAGCAGTTCTTC. This translates into CASSLGRGKLGDEQFF.

This chain links TRBV19 with TRBJ2-5; TRBD1 matches at 7 bases. V trimming: 4 bases; J trimming: 4 bases; junction bases outside the gene matches: 12. Germline CDR1 LNHDA, CDR2 SQIVND (reference sequence). This CDR3 contains 16 residues. CDR3 amino acids: CASSRTDRYKRETQYF. CDR3 DNA sequence: TGTGCCAGTAGTAGAACGGACAGGTATAAGCGAGAGACCCAGTACTTC.

The chain is built from TRBV28 and TRBJ1-3, with D hard to call. CDR1 is MDHEN and CDR2 is SYDVKM in the germline V gene. The CDR3 has 15 amino acids. Trimming took off 4 bases at V and 0 bases at J, with 10 bases between the two ends. CDR3 protein: CASSSWTGSGNTIYF. CDR3 coding DNA: TGTGCCAGCAGTTCTTGGACGGGCTCTGGAAACACCATATATTTT.

To note about this clone: This may be a read error: a much more frequent sequence differs by one nucleotide. The CDR3 region is CASSLMAAPISYNSPLHF. Here the CDR3 DNA reads TGTGCCAGCAGCTTAATGGCTGCCCCCATCTCCTATAATTCACCCCTCCACTTT. The V gene is TRBV13, the J gene TRBJ1-6, with no clear D. CDR3 length: 18 residues. The germline V and J ends were trimmed by 2 bases and 0 bases, with 14 bases remaining between them. CDR1 is PRHDT, CDR2 FYEKMQ, per germline (reference sequence).

The V gene is TRBV19, the J gene TRBJ1-4, with 8 bases lining up with TRBD1. The CDR3 is 15 amino acids. From germline, CDR1 is LNHDA and CDR2 SQIVND (reference sequence). Losses at the gene ends were 5 bases for V and 8 bases for J; bases not matched to a gene: 10. CDR3 sequence reads: CASSPRQGTGEKLFF. The CDR3 DNA is TGTGCCAGTAGTCCCCGACAGGGGACGGGCGAAAAACTGTTTTTT. Based on the CDR3 plus reference TRBV19 and TRBJ1-4, the full variable domain is DGGITQSPKYLFRKEGQNVTLSCEQNLNHDAMYWYRQDPGQGLRLIYYSQIVNDFQKGDIAEGYSVSREKKESFPLTVTSAQKNPTAFYLCASSPRQGTGEKLFFGSGTQLSVL.

The chain couples TRBV5-6 to TRBJ2-7; no clear D gene. The CDR3 has 14 amino acids. Trimming took 7 bases from V and 0 from J, leaving 14 bases between them. CDR1 is SGHDT and CDR2 is YYEEEE in the germline V gene. The CDR3: CASERLGNSYEQYF. For the CDR3, the DNA is TGTGCCAGCGAGAGGTTAGGGAACTCCTACGAGCAGTACTTC.

The chain has TRBV2 and TRBJ2-1, with D maybe TRBD1 (6 bases). The CDR3 sequence is 15 residues long. Germline CDR1 reads SNHLY; CDR2 reads FYNNEI. Between the trimmed V and J ends, which lost 4 bases and 0 bases, there was a span of 10 bases. CDR3 amino acids: CASSVQGSSYNEQFF. Here the CDR3 DNA reads TGTGCCAGCAGTGTCCAGGGGAGCTCCTACAATGAGCAGTTCTTC.

This chain joins TRBV19 and TRBJ2-2, with D unresolved. V was shortened by 2 bases and J by 4 bases, with 8 bases between the two germline ends. This CDR3 spans 14 amino acids. CDR1 is LNHDA and CDR2 is SQIVND in the germline V gene (reference sequence). This CDR3 is CASSISGRTGELFF. In DNA form, the CDR3 reads TGTGCCAGTAGTATATCTGGCCGCACCGGGGAGCTGTTTTTT. Full variable domain (rest looked up from reference TRBV19 and TRBJ2-2): DGGITQSPKYLFRKEGQNVTLSCEQNLNHDAMYWYRQDPGQGLRLIYYSQIVNDFQKGDIAEGYSVSREKKESFPLTVTSAQKNPTAFYLCASSISGRTGELFFGEGSRLTVL.

Worth noting for this clone: The junction and the germline gene differ at one end; a read error may be behind it. The chain recombines TRBV2 with TRBJ2-2; D remains ambiguous. The CDR3 length is 13 residues. The germline V gene encodes CDR1 SNHLY and CDR2 FYNNEI. This CDR3 is CASSEAKTGELFF. The CDR3 nucleotides are TGTGCCAGCAGTGAAGCGAAAACCGGGGAGCTGTTTTTT. The full variable domain, rest sourced from reference TRBV2 and TRBJ2-2, is EPEVTQTPSHQVTQMGQEVILRCVPISNHLYFYWYRQILGQKVEFLVSFYNNEISEKSEIFDDQFSVERPDGSNFTLKIRSTKLEDSAMYFCASSEAKTGELFFGEGSRLTVL.

The rearrangement uses TRBV19 and TRBJ1-3; no definite D call. The CDR3 has 15 amino acids. The germline CDR1 and CDR2 sequences are LNHDA and SQIVND (reference sequence). Trimming stripped 3 bases from V and 3 bases from J, with 12 bases between. The CDR3 DNA reads as TGTGCCAGTAGTATTCGGGGTTCTAGTGGAAACACCATATATTTT. Translation gives CASSIRGSSGNTIYF.

As regards this clone: This sample includes further DNA sequences coding for the same CDR3. V and J are TRBV11-2 and TRBJ1-2; no clear D. In germline, CDR1 is SGHAT, CDR2 FQNNGV. The CDR3 has 12 amino acids. V dropped 4 bases and J dropped 2 bases, with 5 bases sitting between them. The DNA for the CDR3 is TGTGCCAGCAGCTCATCAAACTATGGCTACACCTTC. It is translated as CASSSSNYGYTF.

CDR3 loop: CASSLEPGPYNEQFF. CDR3 in DNA: TGTGCCAGCAGCTTAGAGCCGGGGCCCTACAATGAGCAGTTCTTC. V gene TRBV7-6 combines with J gene TRBJ2-1, with D perhaps being TRBD1 or TRBD2 (5 bases each). Looked up from germline, CDR1 is SGHVS and CDR2 is FNYEAQ. Trimming cost V 1 base and J 2 bases, with 9 bases left between them. The CDR3 runs 15 residues.

V gene TRBV10-3 combines with J gene TRBJ1-1; 9 positions agree with TRBD1. CDR1 and CDR2 (germline): ENHRY, SYGVKD. This CDR3 is 15 amino acids long. J gave up 1 base and V 2 bases, and 2 bases lay outside the gene matches. CDR3 nucleotides: TGTGCCATCAGTGAGGGGGACAGGGCGAACACTGAAGCTTTCTTT. This encodes CAISEGDRANTEAFF.

The chain recombines TRBV19 with TRBJ1-1, with 9 positions matching TRBD1. J lost 1 base, V lost 5 bases, and 8 bases had no gene match. There are 16 residues in the CDR3. Germline CDR1 and CDR2: LNHDA and SQIVND (reference sequence). The CDR3 coding sequence is TGTGCCAGTAGTCCCCAAACACAGGGGGCGAACACTGAAGCTTTCTTT. Encoded protein: CASSPQTQGANTEAFF.

This clone was counted between two and nine times. This chain links TRBV10-3 with TRBJ1-4; D not resolved. Trimming stripped 0 bases from V and 1 base from J, with 9 bases between. The length of the CDR3 is 16 residues. Germline V gives CDR1 ENHRY, CDR2 SYGVKD. CDR3 nucleotides: TGTGCCATCAGTGAGTCGGGGATGCTAACTAATGAAAAACTGTTTTTT. This translates into CAISESGMLTNEKLFF.

The chain joins TRBV5-1 to TRBJ1-3; possible D gene TRBD1, 6 bases. CDR1 is SGHRS, CDR2 YFSETQ, per germline. The CDR3 loop spans 14 amino acids. The V end lost 3 bases, the J end lost 2 bases, and 9 bases lay between the germline ends. CDR3 protein: CASSSQGPGNTIYF. CDR3 DNA sequence: TGCGCCAGCAGCTCACAGGGTCCTGGAAACACCATATATTTT.

The CDR3: CASTPLGGVGDEKLFF. In DNA form, the CDR3 reads TGTGCCAGTACCCCACTAGGGGGGGTCGGGGATGAAAAACTGTTTTTT. The rearrangement joins TRBV19 to TRBJ1-4; maybe TRBD1 (6 bases). The CDR3 totals 16 residues. Germline V gene data show CDR1 as LNHDA and CDR2 as SQIVND (reference sequence). The ends were cut back, 7 bases at V and 6 bases at J, with 21 bases in the middle.

The rearrangement uses TRBV7-9 and TRBJ1-1, with D unresolved. V gave up 4 bases and J gave up 1 base, with 10 bases separating them. The CDR3 extends over 14 amino acids. Per the germline V gene, CDR1 is SEHNR and CDR2 is FQNEAQ (reference sequence). CDR3 bases: TGTGCCAGCAGCTCCGGGTGGGGGAACACTGAAGCTTTCTTT. It is translated as CASSSGWGNTEAFF.

This chain links TRBV5-4 with TRBJ1-2; 12 bases are a match to TRBD1. V dropped 3 bases and J dropped 7; count of bases not matched to a gene: 7. This CDR3 has 15 amino acids. Looked up from germline, CDR1 is SGHNT and CDR2 is YYREEE (reference sequence). The CDR3 spells CASSSRDRGHAGYTF. The CDR3 DNA reads as TGTGCCAGCAGCTCCCGGGACAGGGGGCATGCTGGCTACACCTTC.